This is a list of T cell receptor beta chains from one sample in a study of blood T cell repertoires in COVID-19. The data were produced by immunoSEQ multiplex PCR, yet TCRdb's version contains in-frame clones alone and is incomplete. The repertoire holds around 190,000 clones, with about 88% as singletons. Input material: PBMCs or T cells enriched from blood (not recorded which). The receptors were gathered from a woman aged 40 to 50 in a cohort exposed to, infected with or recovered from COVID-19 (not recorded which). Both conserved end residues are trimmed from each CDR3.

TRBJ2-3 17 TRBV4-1 ASSQDELPDRGFTDTQY
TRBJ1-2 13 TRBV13 ASSLAQGLNYGYT
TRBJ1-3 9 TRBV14 ASSHTYTIY
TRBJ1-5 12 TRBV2 ASNPGGGSQPQH
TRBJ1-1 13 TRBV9 ASSVAGTGATEAF
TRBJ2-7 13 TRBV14 ASSQESSGYYEQY
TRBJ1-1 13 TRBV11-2 ASSLAGLGNTEAF
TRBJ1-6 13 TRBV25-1 ASRDLGQGESPLH
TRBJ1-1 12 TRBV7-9 ASSSGVENTEAF
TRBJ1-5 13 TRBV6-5 ASSYSRQINQPQH
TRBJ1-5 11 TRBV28 ASSLPAGRPQH
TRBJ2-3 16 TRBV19 ASSMWGGGYLRGDTQY
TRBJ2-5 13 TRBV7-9 ASIDGWGGQETQY
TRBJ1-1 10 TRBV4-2 ASSPGDSEAF
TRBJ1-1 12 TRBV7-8 ASSSPGTGNEAF
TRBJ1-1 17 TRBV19 ASSPTWGGRSGMNTEAF
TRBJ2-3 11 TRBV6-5 ASSQTSTDTQY
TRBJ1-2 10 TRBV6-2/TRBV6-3 ASSYGRVGYT
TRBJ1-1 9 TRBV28 ASRRGHEAF
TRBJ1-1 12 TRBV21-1 ASSITGGNTEAF
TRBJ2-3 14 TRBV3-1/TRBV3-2 ASSATLTGGLHTQY
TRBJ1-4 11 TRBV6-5 ASSRRGGEKLF
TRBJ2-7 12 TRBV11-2 ASSETTTSYEQY
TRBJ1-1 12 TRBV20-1 SASSGGVGTEAF
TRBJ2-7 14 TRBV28 ASSPPAREYSYEQY
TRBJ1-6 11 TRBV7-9 ASSLRLNSPLH
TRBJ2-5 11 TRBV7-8 ASSPGTEETQY
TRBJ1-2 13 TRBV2 ASSEGAWAGYGYT
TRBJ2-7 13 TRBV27 ASSPLPGLAGEQY
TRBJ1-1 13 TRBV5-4 ASSLGTGGVTEAF
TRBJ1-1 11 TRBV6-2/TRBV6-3 ASSYLLNTEAF
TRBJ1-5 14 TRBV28 ATTFWGRADNQPQH
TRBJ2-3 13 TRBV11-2 ASSLAQGWTDTQY
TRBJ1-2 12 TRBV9 ASSPGEGPRGYT
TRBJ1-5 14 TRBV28 ASSFQGFGSNQPQH
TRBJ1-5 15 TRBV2 ASTANSGGRGGQPQH
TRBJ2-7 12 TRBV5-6 ASSSGTGRYEQY
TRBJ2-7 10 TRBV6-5 ASWDSYYEQY
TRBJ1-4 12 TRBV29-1 SVIATGGFEKLF
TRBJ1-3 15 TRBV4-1 ASSQLPPAGSGNTIY
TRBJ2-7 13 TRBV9 ASSSEGTGWDEQY
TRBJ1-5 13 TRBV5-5 ASSLGRGLNQPQH
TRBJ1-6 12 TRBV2 ASRRTGDNSPLH
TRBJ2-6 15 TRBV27 ASSPGTGESGANVLT
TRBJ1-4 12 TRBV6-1 ASSVAWGGEKLF